The rows below give T cell receptor beta chains drawn from one sample of a study of blood T cell repertoires in COVID-19. Repertoires were generated with immunoSEQ multiplex PCR, while TCRdb's copy carries only in-frame clones and drops some. Among about 42,000 clones listed, nearly 90% were seen once. Sequencing was done on a sample of peripheral blood. These receptors all come from a man aged 45-60 years with active COVID-19. Both conserved end residues are part of each CDR3. A D gene is named only where the DNA matches it firmly. Clone size is shown for a subset of rows, as once, few, many or a class of expanded clone.

J gene,clone size,CDR3 length,V gene,D gene,CDR3 DNA,CDR3 protein
TRBJ2-3,NA,12,TRBV19,NA,TGTGCCAGTAGTCAGGGCCTCGGGCAACAGTATTTT,CASSQGLGQQYF
TRBJ2-7,NA,14,TRBV5-8,TRBD1,TGTGCCAGCAGCCTGGACAGGGTAAGAAGTGAGCAGTACTTC,CASSLDRVRSEQYF
TRBJ2-5,NA,15,TRBV6-2/TRBV6-3,NA,TGTGCCAGCAGCCGATCTCGCGCGGGGCTCGAGACCCAGTACTTC,CASSRSRAGLETQYF
TRBJ2-7,NA,18,TRBV28,TRBD2,TGTGCCAGCAGTTTTCTGGGAACTAGCGGGGAAGGAGCCTACGAGCAGTACTTC,CASSFLGTSGEGAYEQYF
TRBJ2-1,once,13,TRBV15,TRBD1,TGTGCCACCAGCAGGAGGACAGGGGGCTGGCAGTTCTTC,CATSRRTGGWQFF
TRBJ1-3,NA,16,TRBV29-1,NA,TGCAGCGTTGTCCCAACCTTTGACAGTTCTGGAAACACCATATATTTT,CSVVPTFDSSGNTIYF
TRBJ2-1,NA,16,TRBV6-2/TRBV6-3,TRBD1,TGTGCCAGCAGTTACTCCACAGGGGGTGCTTACAATGAGCAGTTCTTC,CASSYSTGGAYNEQFF
TRBJ1-1,NA,13,TRBV5-1,NA,TGCGCCAGCAGCTATAACAGGGACACTGAAGCTTTCTTT,CASSYNRDTEAFF
TRBJ2-1,NA,17,TRBV21-1,NA,TGTGCCAGCAGCTTACAATTAGCGGGCGACTCCTACAATGAGCAGTTCTTC,CASSLQLAGDSYNEQFF
TRBJ1-4,NA,12,TRBV2,TRBD1,TGTGCCAGCAGTACTACAGGGGACAAACTGTTTTTT,CASSTTGDKLFF
TRBJ1-6,NA,16,TRBV27,NA,TGTGCCAGCAGTAGACGAGCGGGGGGGTATAATTCACCCCTCCACTTT,CASSRRAGGYNSPLHF
TRBJ1-2,few,15,TRBV6-6,NA,TGTGCCAGCAGGCCCTCGGCAGGGACAACCTATGGCTACACCTTC,CASRPSAGTTYGYTF
TRBJ2-2,NA,18,TRBV4-3,TRBD2,TGCGCCAGCAGCCAAACCCTACTAGCGGGGGGAAACACCGGGGAGCTGTTTTTT,CASSQTLLAGGNTGELFF
TRBJ2-1,NA,16,TRBV15,NA,TGTGCCACCAGCAGAGATGGAGTAGCCCTTTACAATGAGCAGTTCTTC,CATSRDGVALYNEQFF
TRBJ1-1,NA,13,TRBV5-1,NA,TGCGCCAGCAGCTTGGAGGGCGGGCCCGAAGCTTTCTTT,CASSLEGGPEAFF
TRBJ2-3,NA,19,TRBV15,TRBD2,TGTGCCACCAGCACGGAGGGGTCTAGCGGGGGGGCCGGCGCAGATACGCAGTATTTT,CATSTEGSSGGAGADTQYF
TRBJ1-3,NA,14,TRBV11-3,NA,TGTGCCAGCAGCCCGGCAGGGTCGGGAAACACCATATATTTT,CASSPAGSGNTIYF
TRBJ1-5,once,15,TRBV2,TRBD1,TGTGCCAGCAGTGAATGGGACAGGGAGGGAGAGCCCCAGCATTTT,CASSEWDREGEPQHF
TRBJ1-3,once,17,TRBV10-3,TRBD1,TGTGCCATCAGTGAAGGGGGCAGGGCTGTTTCTGGAAACACCATATATTTT,CAISEGGRAVSGNTIYF
TRBJ1-2,NA,13,TRBV29-1,NA,TGCAGCGTTGAACTATGGGGGGACTATGGCTACACCTTC,CSVELWGDYGYTF
TRBJ2-1,NA,16,TRBV24-1,TRBD2,TGTGCCACCAGTGATCCCGGACTAGCGGGGGGGAATGAGCAGTTCTTC,CATSDPGLAGGNEQFF
TRBJ2-5,NA,15,TRBV19,TRBD2,TGTGCCAGTAGTGGGACTAGCGGGGGTCGGAAGACCCAGTACTTC,CASSGTSGGRKTQYF
TRBJ1-6,NA,18,TRBV5-1,NA,TGCGCCAGCAGCCAGGGTGACCGCTTTAGCTCCTATAATTCACCCCTCCACTTT,CASSQGDRFSSYNSPLHF
TRBJ2-2,NA,18,TRBV5-1,TRBD2,TGCGCCAGCAGCTTGGAGTCCGCGGGGGGGCGGAACACCGGGGAGCTGTTTTTT,CASSLESAGGRNTGELFF
TRBJ2-5,once,14,TRBV7-7,TRBD2,TGTGCTAGCAGCGGGAGGCTGGGGGGAGAGACCCAGTACTTC,CASSGRLGGETQYF
TRBJ2-3,NA,13,TRBV19,NA,TGTGCCAGTAGAAGGGAACTAGCAAATACGCAGTATTTT,CASRRELANTQYF
TRBJ1-6,NA,15,TRBV11-2,NA,TGTGCCAGCAGCTTAGGTTCTGGGGCCGCTTCACCCCTCCACTTT,CASSLGSGAASPLHF
TRBJ1-2,once,11,TRBV10-3,TRBD1,TGTGCCACTCGACAGGGTCACGGCTACACCTTC,CATRQGHGYTF
TRBJ1-3,NA,17,TRBV19,TRBD1,TGTGCCAGTAGTATCTTTGGGACAGGGGCCTCTGGAAACACCATATATTTT,CASSIFGTGASGNTIYF
TRBJ2-6,NA,16,TRBV27,NA,TGTGCCAGCATGTTGGCGAGCGCTTCCGGGGCCAACGTCCTGACTTTC,CASMLASASGANVLTF
TRBJ2-1,NA,15,TRBV10-2,TRBD2,TGCGCCAGCAGTGAGGGAGCGGGGGGGCCCAATGAGCAGTTCTTC,CASSEGAGGPNEQFF
TRBJ2-5,NA,15,TRBV6-5,TRBD1,TGTGCCAGCAGTTACTCTGACAGGGGGACTGAGACCCAGTACTTC,CASSYSDRGTETQYF
TRBJ2-3,NA,17,TRBV7-9,NA,TGTGCCAGCAGCTCCCGCGTCGGGGGAACTAGCACAGATACGCAGTATTTT,CASSSRVGGTSTDTQYF
TRBJ2-3,NA,16,TRBV2,NA,TGTGCCAGCAGCTCTGACCGGCCGGGAGGCACAGATACGCAGTATTTT,CASSSDRPGGTDTQYF
TRBJ1-2,NA,16,TRBV7-8,NA,TGTGCCAGCAGCCCACGTGCAGGGACAACTAACTATGGCTACACCTTC,CASSPRAGTTNYGYTF
TRBJ2-7,NA,16,TRBV6-5,NA,TGTGCCAGCAGTTACTCGGTCTCCGGGTTTGTCCACGAGCAGTACTTC,CASSYSVSGFVHEQYF
TRBJ1-5,NA,13,TRBV3-1/TRBV3-2,NA,TGTGCCAGCAGCCAGATACAGGGAGAGCCCCAGCATTTT,CASSQIQGEPQHF
TRBJ2-7,NA,11,TRBV5-6,NA,TGTGCCAGCAGCTTGGGAGGGGAGCAGTACTTC,CASSLGGEQYF
TRBJ2-7,NA,14,TRBV27,NA,TGTGCCAGCAGTGCGTGGGGCAACTCCTACGAGCAGTACTTC,CASSAWGNSYEQYF
TRBJ2-5,NA,13,TRBV5-6,TRBD1,TGTGCCAGCAGCTTGACAGGGGACGTGACCCAGTACTTC,CASSLTGDVTQYF
TRBJ1-5,once,16,TRBV19,NA,TGTGCCAGTAGTATAAGTACGGGGGTAAGTGGTCAGCCCCAGCATTTT,CASSISTGVSGQPQHF
TRBJ1-1,NA,16,TRBV2,TRBD1,TGTGCCAGCAGTTTGACAGGGGGCGCCGCTGGCGCTGAAGCTTTCTTT,CASSLTGGAAGAEAFF
TRBJ1-2,NA,13,TRBV2,NA,TGTGCCAGCAGTTTACAGGCGGCTTATGGCTACACCTTC,CASSLQAAYGYTF
TRBJ1-2,NA,17,TRBV2,TRBD1,TGTGCCAGCAGGGGGACAGGGCTACTTTATACTAACTATGGCTACACCTTC,CASRGTGLLYTNYGYTF
TRBJ1-4,NA,15,TRBV24-1,NA,TGTGCCACCAGTGATCCGACAGAGCCCAATGAAAAACTGTTTTTT,CATSDPTEPNEKLFF
TRBJ1-6,NA,14,TRBV19,TRBD1,TGTGCCAGTACTGGACAGGGAGTTGGGTCACCCCTCCACTTT,CASTGQGVGSPLHF
TRBJ1-5,once,15,TRBV9,NA,TGTGCCAGCAGCGTAGGAGTAAGTAGCAATCAGCCCCAGCATTTT,CASSVGVSSNQPQHF
TRBJ1-5,NA,15,TRBV18,NA,TGTGCCAGCTCACCCTCAGAGCTATCAGGTCAGCCCCAGCATTTT,CASSPSELSGQPQHF
TRBJ2-1,NA,13,TRBV29-1,TRBD2,TGCAGCGTTGAAAGCGGGGGTGGCAATGAGCAGTTCTTC,CSVESGGGNEQFF
TRBJ2-5,NA,12,TRBV12-3/TRBV12-4,NA,TGTGCCAGCAGTTTTCAGGGGGAGACCCAGTACTTC,CASSFQGETQYF
TRBJ2-3,NA,13,TRBV25-1,NA,TGTGCCAGCGGACGGGGGTTAATAGATACGCAGTATTTT,CASGRGLIDTQYF
TRBJ1-5,NA,15,TRBV3-1/TRBV3-2,NA,TGTGCCAGCAGCCAAGAACTAGGGCGCAATCAGCCCCAGCATTTT,CASSQELGRNQPQHF